This TCR beta chain came from a study of T cell clonality in common variable immunodeficiency. This clone was detected ten times or more. The read stops 3 residues short of the end of the CDR3; the missing end is completed from the germline J gene. The CDR3 runs 15 residues. Trimming cost V 2 bases and J 2 bases; bases outside gene matches: 1. Germline values: CDR1 SEHNR, CDR2 FQNEAQ (reference sequence). Assay used: immunoSEQ multiplex PCR; TCRdb lists only in-frame clones, some missing. The sample lists 57,000 or so clones, none appearing once, the ten largest making up more than 1.5%. The gene calls are TRBV7-9 and TRBJ2-5, with 11 positions matching TRBD2. Input material: peripheral blood mononuclear cells. The sequence came from a person aged 18-70 years in good health. The CDR3 here is CASSLIAGGQETQYF. The sequenced CDR3 bases are TGTGCCAGCAGCTTAATAGCGGGAGGGCAAGAGACC.